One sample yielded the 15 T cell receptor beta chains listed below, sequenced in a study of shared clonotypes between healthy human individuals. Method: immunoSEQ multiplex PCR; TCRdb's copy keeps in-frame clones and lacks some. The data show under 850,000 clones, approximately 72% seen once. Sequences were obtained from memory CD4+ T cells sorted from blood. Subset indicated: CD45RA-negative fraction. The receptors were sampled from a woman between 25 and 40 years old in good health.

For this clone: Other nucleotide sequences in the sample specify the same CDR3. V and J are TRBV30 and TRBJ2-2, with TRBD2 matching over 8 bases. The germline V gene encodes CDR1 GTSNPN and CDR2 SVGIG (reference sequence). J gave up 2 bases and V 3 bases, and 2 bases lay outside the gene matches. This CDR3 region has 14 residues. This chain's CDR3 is CAWSREGNTGELFF. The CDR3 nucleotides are TGTGCCTGGAGCCGGGAGGGCAACACCGGGGAGCTGTTTTTT. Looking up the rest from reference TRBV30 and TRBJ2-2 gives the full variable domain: SQTIHQWPATLVQPVGSPLSLECTVEGTSNPNLYWYRQAAGRGLQLLFYSVGIGQISSEVPQNLSASRPQDRQFILSSKKLLLSDSGFYLCAWSREGNTGELFFGEGSRLTVL.

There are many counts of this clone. CDR3 nucleotide sequence: TGTGCCAGCAACCCAGGGACTTATGGCTACACCTTC. Protein product: CASNPGTYGYTF. The chain links TRBV7-9 to TRBJ1-2; D possibly corresponds to TRBD1 (5 bases). The V and J ends lost 7 bases and 5 bases respectively, with 11 bases between them. The CDR3 runs to 12 residues. The V gene's germline CDR1 is SEHNR and CDR2 FQNEAQ (reference sequence). Full variable domain (rest looked up from reference TRBV7-9 and TRBJ1-2): DTGVSQNPRHKITKRGQNVTFRCDPISEHNRLYWYRQTLGQGPEFLTYFQNEAQLEKSRLLSDRFSAERPKGSFSTLEIQRTEQGDSAMYLCASNPGTYGYTFGSGTRLTVV.

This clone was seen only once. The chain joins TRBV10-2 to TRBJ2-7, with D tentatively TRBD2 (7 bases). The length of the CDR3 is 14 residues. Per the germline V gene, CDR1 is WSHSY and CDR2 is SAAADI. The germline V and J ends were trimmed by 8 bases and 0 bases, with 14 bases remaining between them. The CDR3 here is CASGRGGVSYEQYF. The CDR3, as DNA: TGCGCCAGCGGAAGAGGGGGGGTCTCCTACGAGCAGTACTTC.

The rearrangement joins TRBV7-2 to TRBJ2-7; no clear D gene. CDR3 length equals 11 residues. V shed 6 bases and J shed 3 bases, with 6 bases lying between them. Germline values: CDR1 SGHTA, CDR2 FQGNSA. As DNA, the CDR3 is TGTGCCAGCAGGTACTACTACGAGCAGTACTTC. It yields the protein CASRYYYEQYF.

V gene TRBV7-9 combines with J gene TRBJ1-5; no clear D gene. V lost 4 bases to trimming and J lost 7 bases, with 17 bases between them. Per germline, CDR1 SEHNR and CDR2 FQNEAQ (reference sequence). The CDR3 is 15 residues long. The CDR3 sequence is CASSYGPSFGQPQHF. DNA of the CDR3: TGTGCCAGCAGCTACGGACCGAGTTTTGGGCAGCCCCAGCATTTT.

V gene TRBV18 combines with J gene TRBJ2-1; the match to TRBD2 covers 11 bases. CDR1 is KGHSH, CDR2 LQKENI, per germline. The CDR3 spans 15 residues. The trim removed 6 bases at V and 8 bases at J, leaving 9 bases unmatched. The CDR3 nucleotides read TGTGCCAGCTCGCAGACTAGCGGGACTAGGGATGAGCAGTTCTTC. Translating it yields CASSQTSGTRDEQFF.

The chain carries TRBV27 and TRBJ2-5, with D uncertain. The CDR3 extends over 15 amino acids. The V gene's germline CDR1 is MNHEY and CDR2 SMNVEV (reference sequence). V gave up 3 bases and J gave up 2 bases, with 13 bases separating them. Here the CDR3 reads CASSFRSPAQETQYF. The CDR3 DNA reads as TGTGCCAGCAGTTTTCGTAGTCCGGCACAAGAGACCCAGTACTTC.

The CDR3 spells CASSLIYRGSYNEQFF. CDR3 sequence (DNA): TGTGCCAGCAGCTTAATTTACAGGGGCTCCTACAATGAGCAGTTCTTC. This chain connects TRBV11-2 to TRBJ2-1, with 7 bases that match TRBD1. The germline gives CDR1 SGHAT, CDR2 FQNNGV. Trimming cost V 2 bases and J 0 bases; bases outside gene matches: 4. This CDR3 contains 16 residues.

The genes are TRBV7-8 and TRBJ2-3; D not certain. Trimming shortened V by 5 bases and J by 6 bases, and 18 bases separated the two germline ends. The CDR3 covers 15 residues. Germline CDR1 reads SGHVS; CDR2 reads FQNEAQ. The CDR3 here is CASSNLLGVGDTQYF. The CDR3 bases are TGTGCCAGCAGCAACCTCCTTGGGGTCGGGGATACGCAGTATTTT.

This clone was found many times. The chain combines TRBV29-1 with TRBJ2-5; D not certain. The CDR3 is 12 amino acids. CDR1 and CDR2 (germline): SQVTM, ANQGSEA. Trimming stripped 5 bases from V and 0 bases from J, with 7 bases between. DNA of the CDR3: TGCAGCGTTAGAGCTAACCAAGAGACCCAGTACTTC. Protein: CSVRANQETQYF. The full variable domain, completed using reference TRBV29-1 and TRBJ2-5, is SAVISQKPSRDICQRGTSLTIQCQVDSQVTMMFWYRQQPGQSLTLIATANQGSEATYESGFVIDKFPISRPNLTFSTLTVSNMSPEDSSIYLCSVRANQETQYFGPGTRLLVL.

The CDR3 bases are TGTGCCAGCAGTACGGGACTAGCGGCTTACAATGAGCAGTTCTTC. Its protein product is CASSTGLAAYNEQFF. The rearrangement joins TRBV25-1 to TRBJ2-1, with 11 positions matching TRBD2. The germline gives CDR1 MGHDK, CDR2 SYGVNS. This CDR3 has 15 amino acids. V shed 5 bases and J 4 bases; nucleotides not matched to a gene: 4.

CDR3 nucleotides: TGTGCCAGCAGCCAGGACAGGGGGGCCACAGATACGCAGTATTTT. It encodes CASSQDRGATDTQYF. J is TRBJ2-3 and V is TRBV13; 10 nucleotides align to TRBD1. This CDR3 contains 15 residues. V lost 5 bases and J lost 2; bases outside the gene matches: 4. Germline V gene lookup returns CDR1 PRHDT and CDR2 FYEKMQ (reference sequence).

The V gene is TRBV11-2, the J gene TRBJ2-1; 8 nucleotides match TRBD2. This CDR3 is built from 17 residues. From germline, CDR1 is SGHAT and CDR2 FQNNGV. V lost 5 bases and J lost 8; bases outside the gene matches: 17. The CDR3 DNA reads TGTGCCAGCAGCCCCTTAGCGGGATCAGACATGGCCCATGAGCAGTTCTTC. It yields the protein CASSPLAGSDMAHEQFF.

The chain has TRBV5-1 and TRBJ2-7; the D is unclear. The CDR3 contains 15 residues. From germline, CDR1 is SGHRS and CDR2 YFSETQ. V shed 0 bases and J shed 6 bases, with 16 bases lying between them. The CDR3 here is CASSLEVDLRAEQYF. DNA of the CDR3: TGCGCCAGCAGCTTGGAGGTCGACCTCCGCGCCGAGCAGTACTTC.

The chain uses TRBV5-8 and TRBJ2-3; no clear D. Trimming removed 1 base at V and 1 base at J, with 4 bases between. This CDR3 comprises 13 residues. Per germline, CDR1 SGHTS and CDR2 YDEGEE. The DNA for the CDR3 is TGTGCCAGCAGCTTGCCGGGCACAGATACGCAGTATTTT. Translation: CASSLPGTDTQYF.